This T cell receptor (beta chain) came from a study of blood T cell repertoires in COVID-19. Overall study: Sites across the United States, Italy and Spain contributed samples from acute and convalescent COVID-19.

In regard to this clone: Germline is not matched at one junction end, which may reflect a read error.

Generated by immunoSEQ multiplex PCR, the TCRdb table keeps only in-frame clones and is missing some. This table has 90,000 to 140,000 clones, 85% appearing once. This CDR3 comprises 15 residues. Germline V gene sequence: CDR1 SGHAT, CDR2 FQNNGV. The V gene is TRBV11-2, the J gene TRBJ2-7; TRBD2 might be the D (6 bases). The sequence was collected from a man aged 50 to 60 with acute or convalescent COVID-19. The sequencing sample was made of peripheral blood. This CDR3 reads CANSLDGREYYEQYF. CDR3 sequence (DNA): TGTGCCAACAGCTTAGACGGACGGGAGTACTACGAGCAGTACTTC.